This T cell receptor (beta chain) was identified during a study of human T cells and chemical hapten exposure. TCRdb reprocessed the RACE reads with MiXCR, giving one entry per CDR3 protein. This table has around 330,000 distinct CDR3 sequences, 5% to 6.5% appearing once. Regarding time point: pre-sensitization, week 0. Treatment: therapeutic diphenylcyclopropenone sensitization with weekly scalp DPC. Trimming removed 4 bases from V and 5 bases from J; junction bases left unmatched: 9. CDR1 and CDR2 from the germline V gene are SGHNT and YYREEE (reference sequence). This CDR3 spans 14 amino acids. The sequences come from whole blood, collected in connection with sensitization to the hapten diphenylcyclopropenone (DPC). This sequence originates from a woman between 18 and 30 years old with alopecia areata. Some clones in this sample may be carry-over from other donors' samples. The chain links TRBV5-4 to TRBJ2-7, with 7 bases matching TRBD1. The CDR3 spells CASSDGQAFDEQYF. The CDR3 nucleotides read TGTGCCAGCAGCGACGGACAGGCCTTTGACGAGCAGTACTTC. The full variable domain, with the rest looked up from reference TRBV5-4 and TRBJ2-7, is ETGVTQSPTHLIKTRGQQVTLRCSSQSGHNTVSWYQQALGQGPQFIFQYYREEENGRGNFPPRFSGLQFPNYSSELNVNALELDDSALYLCASSDGQAFDEQYFGPGTRLTVT.